Listed below are T cell receptor beta chains from one sample, sequenced in a study of CD8 T cells in ankylosing spondylitis. Via MiXCR, TCRdb re-called the 5' RACE reads, giving one row per CDR3 protein. The table lists 250,000 to 400,000 distinct CDR3 sequences, around 10% of them singletons. The sequenced sample was blood, either unsorted or a sorted T cell fraction (not recorded which). All receptors derive from a female donor with ankylosing spondylitis or in good health (not recorded which). The CDR3 runs from the conserved cysteine through the conserved F or W. D genes are given only for firm matches. Clone size appears in some rows only: once, few, many, or a class for an expanded clone.

d_gene	v_gene	abundance	j_gene	CDR3nt	CDR3aa
.	TRBV6-1	.	TRBJ2-1	TGTGCCAGCGGGGGTAGTGCCTACAATGAGCAGTTCTTC	CASGGSAYNEQFF
TRBD1	TRBV7-8	many	TRBJ2-1	TGTGCCAGCAGCTTAGAGACAGGGGTGCGGTACAATGAGCAGTTCTTC	CASSLETGVRYNEQFF
.	TRBV28	many	TRBJ2-7	TGTGCCAGCACATCCCCCGGCGAGCAGTACTTC	CASTSPGEQYF
.	TRBV5-1	many	TRBJ2-2	TGCGCCAGCAGCTTGGCCCGGTCTCAGAAGAACACCGGGGAGCTGTTTTTT	CASSLARSQKNTGELFF
TRBD1	TRBV9	many	TRBJ1-4	TGTGCCAGCAAGGGGGGACAGGCCCCGCTAGGTAATGAAAAACTGTTTTTT	CASKGGQAPLGNEKLFF
.	TRBV27	many	TRBJ1-2	TGTGCCAGCAGAGGAGAAGGAAGCCGGGGCTATGGCTACACCTTC	CASRGEGSRGYGYTF
TRBD2	TRBV20-1	many	TRBJ2-3	TGCAGTGCCCTTCCCCGGCGGGGGGCCGGAGATACGCAGTATTTT	CSALPRRGAGDTQYF
.	TRBV28	.	TRBJ2-3	TGTGCCAGCAGCCCGCGAAAGGACCGCACAGATACGCAGTATTTT	CASSPRKDRTDTQYF
.	TRBV20-1	.	TRBJ1-1	TGCAGTGCCCGGCGAGAGGATGCTTTCTTT	CSARREDAFF
.	TRBV7-6	few	TRBJ2-1	TGTGCCAGCAGCTTAGACGCCGCAGGTAGCTCCTACAATGAGCAGTTCTTC	CASSLDAAGSSYNEQFF
.	TRBV28	many	TRBJ2-1	TGTGCCAGCTACCGTCAGGGAAAATACAATGAGCAGTTCTTC	CASYRQGKYNEQFF
.	TRBV27	few	TRBJ2-5	TGTGCCAGCGCGAGGGGACAAGAGACCCAGTACTTC	CASARGQETQYF
.	TRBV6-2/TRBV6-3	many	TRBJ1-1	TGTGCCAGCAGTACGCGGCTTTTCGAAGCTTTCTTT	CASSTRLFEAFF
.	TRBV29-1	many	TRBJ1-3	TGCAGCGTTGGATGGACTGGAAACACCATATATTTT	CSVGWTGNTIYF
.	TRBV6-5	many	TRBJ1-1	TGTGCCAGCAGTGATATAGGCACTGAAGCTTTCTTT	CASSDIGTEAFF
.	TRBV20-1	few	TRBJ2-3	TGCAGTGCTAGGGGGCGGGGCGGCCGAACAGATACGCAGTATTTT	CSARGRGGRTDTQYF
.	TRBV4-3	.	TRBJ2-4	TGCGCCAGCAGCCCATCCCCCCCGAACATTCAGTACTTC	CASSPSPPNIQYF
.	TRBV12-3/TRBV12-4	.	TRBJ2-4	TGTGCCAGCAGTTTAGAGAGGGGGAACATTCAGTACTTC	CASSLERGNIQYF
TRBD1	TRBV20-1	.	TRBJ1-6	TGCAGTGCTAGAGTACCGGGACAGAATTCACCCCTCCACTTT	CSARVPGQNSPLHF
.	TRBV15	many	TRBJ1-2	TGTGCCACCAGCAGGTCGGGGGAGATATCAGTTGGAGGCTACACCTTC	CATSRSGEISVGGYTF
.	TRBV13	once	TRBJ1-2	TGTGCCATGGGCCCCGGGTTTGGGGGCTACACCTTC	CAMGPGFGGYTF
TRBD1	TRBV18	few	TRBJ1-6	TGTGCCAGCTCACCGGTACAACAGGGGGCGAATTCACCCCTCCACTTT	CASSPVQQGANSPLHF
.	TRBV6-2/TRBV6-3	many	TRBJ2-7	TGTGCCAGCAGGGAAACCGCCTGGGACTCCTACGAGCAGTACTTC	CASRETAWDSYEQYF
.	TRBV24-1	many	TRBJ2-5	TGTGCCACCAGTGATTTGGAGACCCAGTACTTC	CATSDLETQYF
.	TRBV7-2	many	TRBJ1-3	TGTGCCAGCAGCCTCAGCTCTGGAAACACCATATATTTT	CASSLSSGNTIYF
.	TRBV5-1	many	TRBJ2-1	TGCGCCAGCAGCTTGGACTACGACAATGAGCAGTTCTTC	CASSLDYDNEQFF
TRBD2	TRBV5-1	many	TRBJ2-2	TGCGCCAGCAGCTTGGACCTAGCGGGGGTCGGGGAGCTGTTTTTT	CASSLDLAGVGELFF
.	TRBV5-5	few	TRBJ2-1	TGTGCCAGCAGCTTCGTCCTAGGGCTCAACAAGGGCGATGAGCAGTTCTTC	CASSFVLGLNKGDEQFF
.	TRBV27	many	TRBJ1-5	TGTGCCAGCAGCTTAATTCTGGGGAGCAATCAGCCCCAGCATTTT	CASSLILGSNQPQHF
.	TRBV20-1	few	TRBJ2-1	TGCAGTGCTAGGCGGGGGCCCCTGGGTGAGCAGTTCTTC	CSARRGPLGEQFF
.	TRBV9	.	TRBJ2-3	TGTGCCAGCAGCGTAGAGGAGGGATTCACAGATACGCAGTATTTT	CASSVEEGFTDTQYF
.	TRBV12-3/TRBV12-4	.	TRBJ2-5	TGTGCCAGCAACCTACTGCACCAAAAGACCCAGTACTTC	CASNLLHQKTQYF
.	TRBV7-8	many	TRBJ1-5	TGTGCCAGCAGCAACGCACTTGGGGGGGTGCATAGCAATCAGCCCCAGCATTTT	CASSNALGGVHSNQPQHF
.	TRBV20-1	many	TRBJ2-1	TGCAGTGCCAAAACAGCGGGCAGCTCCTACAATGAGCAGTTCTTC	CSAKTAGSSYNEQFF
.	TRBV20-1	many	TRBJ2-3	TGCAGTGCCTCCGAGACGGGTCGAGGAGATACGCAGTATTTT	CSASETGRGDTQYF
.	TRBV14	few	TRBJ2-1	TGTGCCAGCAGCCAAGATCGGTACCGGGGGTCGGGGAATGAGCAGTTCTTC	CASSQDRYRGSGNEQFF
TRBD2	TRBV11-2	.	TRBJ2-7	TGTGCCAGCAGCTCCGGACTAGCGGGAGTAGGGCAGTACTTC	CASSSGLAGVGQYF
.	TRBV20-1	few	TRBJ1-4	TGCTGTGCTATCCCGACCGACAGCCGGTTTGGTGAAAAACTGTTTTTT	CCAIPTDSRFGEKLFF
.	TRBV18	.	TRBJ2-1	TGTGCCAGCTCACTACAGGGTTATGAGCAGTTCTTC	CASSLQGYEQFF
TRBD1	TRBV5-6	many	TRBJ1-5	TGTGCCAGCAGCTTGGCGGCAGGGGGCTTTTTACTAAGCAATCAGCCCCAGCATTTT	CASSLAAGGFLLSNQPQHF
.	TRBV20-1	.	TRBJ1-2	TGCAGTGCTAGCCCAGGGGACTATGGCTACACCTTC	CSASPGDYGYTF
.	TRBV28	many	TRBJ1-6	TGTGCCAGCAGTTTACCTGCGGATAATTCACCCCTCCACTTT	CASSLPADNSPLHF
.	TRBV28	few	TRBJ2-2	TGTGCCAGCAGTACTACTACAAACACCGGGGAGCTGTTTTTT	CASSTTTNTGELFF
TRBD1	TRBV5-1	few	TRBJ1-4	TGCGCCAGCAGCTACGACAGGGGAGGGGTGGAACTGTTTTTT	CASSYDRGGVELFF
TRBD1	TRBV20-1	many	TRBJ2-7	TGCAGTGCTAGCCGGACAGGGTCCGAGCAGTACTTC	CSASRTGSEQYF
.	TRBV5-1	.	TRBJ2-5	TGCGCCAGCAGCTTTTCAGACCGGGAGACCCAGTACTTC	CASSFSDRETQYF
.	TRBV7-9	many	TRBJ2-1	TGTGCCAGCAGCCTCACTTCCGGAGTAGCGGAGCAGTTCTTC	CASSLTSGVAEQFF
.	TRBV20-1	many	TRBJ2-7	TGCAGTGCTAGATCTGTGGGTCCAAAGGCCTACGAGCAGTACTTC	CSARSVGPKAYEQYF
TRBD2	TRBV7-2	many	TRBJ2-1	TGTGCCAGCAGCCCGCGGACTAGCGCTAAGAACTACAATGAGCAGTTCTTC	CASSPRTSAKNYNEQFF
TRBD2	TRBV5-4	few	TRBJ2-2	TGTGCCAGCAGCTTGCCTAGCGGGACTGCGAACACCGGGGAGCTGTTTTTT	CASSLPSGTANTGELFF